This T cell receptor (beta chain) was sequenced during a study of shared clonotypes between healthy human individuals. The naive CD8 population came from CD45RO-negative cells selected for CCR7, without terminally differentiated effector memory CD45RA+ cells. Generated by immunoSEQ multiplex PCR, the TCRdb table keeps only in-frame clones and is missing some. The sample lists about 2 million clones; 85% to 95% were seen once. Per the germline V gene, CDR1 is MGHRA and CDR2 is YSYEKL. This CDR3 is built from 15 residues. Trimming at V came to 6 bases and at J to 6 bases, leaving 12 bases not matched to a gene.

The TCR was taken from a man aged 18-30 years in good health. This rearrangement joins TRBV4-1 to TRBJ1-2; 8 bases align to TRBD1. Sequenced sample: naive CD8+ T cells sorted from blood. Here the CDR3 reads CASSTGQGSSNGYTF. The CDR3 nucleotides read TGCGCCAGCAGTACAGGACAGGGCAGTAGTAATGGCTACACCTTC.